This T cell receptor beta chain was retrieved from a study of T cell repertoires in cytomegalovirus infection. TCRdb reanalysed the reads using MiXCR and keeps one entry per CDR3 protein. The data contain hundreds of thousands of distinct CDR3 sequences, about 33% of them singletons. On this clonotype: Its matching antigen is unknown.

Study-level points and caveats: CMV carriers having the relevant HLA were flagged by cumulative public TCR beta family frequency.

This CDR3 has 15 amino acids. V lost 4 bases to trimming and J lost 8 bases; unmatched junction nucleotides: 8. Per germline, CDR1 LGHNA and CDR2 YNFKEQ. Material: cultured CD8+ T cells from PBMCs, obtained from culture after CMV antigen stimulation. The rearrangement joins TRBV4-2 to TRBJ2-1; 10 bases align to TRBD2. The receptor's source is a human donor in good health (CMV status not recorded). Some clones in this sample may be carry-over from other donors' samples. The CDR3 reads CASSPWGLAGDEQFF. As DNA, the CDR3 is TGTGCCAGCAGCCCCTGGGGTCTAGCGGGGGATGAGCAGTTCTTC.